The 17 T cell receptor beta chains presented below share a single source sample, sequenced in a study of T cell changes during pregnancy in multiple sclerosis. Data came from immunoSEQ multiplex PCR; TCRdb stores just in-frame clones and leaves some out. The sample has fewer than 60,000 clones; more than 90% are singletons. The sample in question was peripheral blood, obtained after pregnancy. The receptors shown here come from a female donor in good health, enrolled as a control in a pregnancy study.

The rearrangement links TRBV7-2 to TRBJ2-7, with no clear D. The CDR3 extends over 11 amino acids. Per the germline V gene, CDR1 is SGHTA and CDR2 is FQGNSA. V was pared by 4 bases and J by 3 bases, with 4 bases between. The CDR3 region is CASSSHYEQYF. The CDR3 nucleotides are TGTGCCAGCAGCTCCCACTACGAGCAGTACTTC. The full variable domain, with the rest looked up from reference TRBV7-2 and TRBJ2-7, is GAGVSQSPSNKVTEKGKDVELRCDPISGHTALYWYRQSLGQGLEFLIYFQGNSAPDKSGLPSDRFSAERTGGSVSTLTIQRTQQEDSAVYLCASSSHYEQYFGPGTRLTVT.

V usage is TRBV6-1 and J usage is TRBJ2-1; the D is unclear. The CDR3 is made up of 14 amino acids. Germline V lookup: CDR1 MNHNS, CDR2 SASEGT. Trimming stripped 3 bases from V and 10 bases from J, with 16 bases between. CDR3 DNA: TGTGCCAGCAGTGATAGATCTCGTGGCGGCGAGCAGTTCTTC. This gives the protein CASSDRSRGGEQFF.

The V gene is TRBV7-6, the J gene TRBJ2-5; 8 bases match TRBD1. The CDR3 totals 15 residues. Germline-derived CDR1 and CDR2 are SGHVS and FNYEAQ. The junction had 10 bases not matched to a gene; V was cut back by 5 bases and J by 5 bases. The CDR3, as DNA: TGTGCCAGCAGCCCTAACTCAGGGGGCGAGGAGACCCAGTACTTC. As protein: CASSPNSGGEETQYF.

This chain connects TRBV6-6 to TRBJ2-2, with a possible D match to TRBD1 (6 bases). V lost 11 bases, J lost 0 bases, and 10 bases lay in between. The germline gives CDR1 MNHNY, CDR2 SVGAGI (reference sequence). CDR3 length equals 13 residues. The CDR3 region is CAGRTANTGELFF. CDR3 coding DNA: TGTGCCGGAAGGACAGCGAACACCGGGGAGCTGTTTTTT.

The CDR3 region has the DNA TGTGCCAGCTCACTAAGACAGGGGGCCAATCAGCCCCAGCATTTT. It is translated as CASSLRQGANQPQHF. The V and J genes are TRBV18 and TRBJ1-5; 10 bases fit TRBD1. The germline CDR1 and CDR2 sequences are KGHSH and LQKENI. V was pared by 4 bases and J by 3 bases, with 3 bases of the junction left unmatched. CDR3 length: 15 amino acids.

This rearrangement joins TRBV6-1 to TRBJ1-5, with D possibly TRBD1 on 5 matching bases. CDR3 length: 15 residues. Germline CDR1 is MNHNS and CDR2 is SASEGT. V shed 4 bases and J shed 2 bases, with 12 bases lying between them. Written as DNA, the CDR3 is TGTGCCAGCAGTGTGCAAGGGGCAGGCAATCAGCCCCAGCATTTT. This gives the protein CASSVQGAGNQPQHF.

The chain couples TRBV5-8 to TRBJ2-7, with 11 bases identical to TRBD2. The CDR3 runs 15 residues. Germline CDR1 SGHTS, CDR2 YDEGEE. The trim removed 0 bases at V and 3 bases at J, leaving 2 bases unmatched. The CDR3 nucleotides read TGTGCCAGCAGCTTGGGGACTAGCGGGCTCTACGAGCAGTACTTC. It yields the protein CASSLGTSGLYEQYF.

The V gene is TRBV28, the J gene TRBJ2-7; 13 bases are a match to TRBD2. Germline trimming cut 6 bases from V and 4 bases from J; bases unmatched to any gene: 6. The CDR3 consists of 15 residues. Germline CDR1 is MDHEN and CDR2 is SYDVKM. In DNA form, the CDR3 reads TGTGCCAGCAGCCCCCGGACTAGCGGGAGATACGAGCAGTACTTC. Protein: CASSPRTSGRYEQYF.

The chain uses TRBV5-1 and TRBJ2-3; D gene unclear. The CDR3 is 11 amino acids. Germline CDR1 SGHRS, CDR2 YFSETQ. V lost 4 bases and J lost 6, with 6 bases in between. The CDR3 DNA sequence: TGCGCCAGCAGCGAAGCGGATACGCAGTATTTT. Protein sequence: CASSEADTQYF.

The J gene is TRBJ1-6, the V gene TRBV27; D may be TRBD1 (6 bases). The CDR3 has 18 residues. Trimming removed 2 bases at V and 8 bases at J, with 22 bases between. Germline V gene data show CDR1 as MNHEY and CDR2 as SMNVEV (reference sequence). CDR3 nucleotide sequence: TGTGCCAGCAGTTTAGTGTTGGTGGGGGCGGACCTCGATTCACCCCTCCACTTT. It specifies CASSLVLVGADLDSPLHF.

The chain employs TRBV20-1 and TRBJ1-6; D may be TRBD1 (5 bases). Germline CDR1 and CDR2: DFQATT and SNEGSKA (reference sequence). Trimming cost V 6 bases and J 14 bases, with 14 bases left between them. The CDR3 covers 11 residues. The DNA for the CDR3 is TGCAGTGCGTCGCCCGGGGGGGCCCTCCACTTT. Protein sequence: CSASPGGALHF.

The rearrangement links TRBV18 to TRBJ2-5; D uncertain. CDR1 KGHSH and CDR2 LQKENI come from the germline V gene. There are 13 residues in the CDR3. V shed 5 bases and J shed 3 bases, with 10 bases lying between them. Here the CDR3 reads CASSAIKEETQYF. CDR3 nucleotides: TGTGCCAGCTCAGCTATTAAAGAAGAGACCCAGTACTTC. Variable domain in full (rest from reference TRBV18 and TRBJ2-5): NAGVMQNPRHLVRRRGQEARLRCSPMKGHSHVYWYRQLPEEGLKFMVYLQKENIIDESGMPKERFSAEFPKEGPSILRIQQVVRGDSAAYFCASSAIKEETQYFGPGTRLLVL.

The rearrangement joins TRBV5-1 to TRBJ2-5, with 11 bases matching TRBD2. This CDR3 has 15 amino acids. Trimming cost V 4 bases and J 1 base; bases outside gene matches: 3. The germline CDR1 and CDR2 sequences are SGHRS and YFSETQ. Written as DNA, the CDR3 is TGCGCCAGCAGCCTAGCGGGAGGCCCCCAAGAGACCCAGTACTTC. Its translation: CASSLAGGPQETQYF.

In its sample, this clone was seen a few times. The chain is built from TRBV29-1 and TRBJ1-1, with no clear D. This CDR3 spans 13 amino acids. V lost 4 bases to trimming and J lost 0 bases, with 9 bases between them. CDR1 and CDR2 (germline): SQVTM, ANQGSEA. Here the CDR3 reads CSVAGVMNTEAFF. The CDR3 region has the DNA TGCAGCGTTGCCGGAGTGATGAACACTGAAGCTTTCTTT.

This clone was detected only a few times. This chain connects TRBV7-9 to TRBJ1-1; no clear D gene. The V end lost 1 base, the J end lost 0 bases, and 6 bases lay between the germline ends. Germline loops: CDR1 SEHNR, CDR2 FQNEAQ (reference sequence). The CDR3 runs 14 residues. The CDR3 DNA follows: TGTGCCAGCAGCTTAGGAGACTTGAACACTGAAGCTTTCTTT. As protein: CASSLGDLNTEAFF.

In this sample, this clone turned up a few times. This chain uses TRBV5-1 with TRBJ2-2; D assignment may be TRBD1 or TRBD2 (5 bases each). The length of the CDR3 is 16 residues. Germline CDR1 and CDR2: SGHRS and YFSETQ. V was trimmed by 4 bases and J by 2 bases, leaving 15 bases between them. DNA of the CDR3: TGCGCCAGCAGCCTGGGGGTTAGCTTCAACACCGGGGAGCTGTTTTTT. Amino acid sequence: CASSLGVSFNTGELFF.

A single count supports this clone. The rearrangement uses TRBV9 and TRBJ2-1, with D perhaps TRBD2 (5 bases). The V and J ends lost 0 bases and 4 bases respectively, with 8 bases between them. CDR1 and CDR2 from the germline V gene are SGDLS and YYNGEE. The CDR3 is 14 amino acids. The CDR3 coding sequence is TGTGCCAGCAGCGTAGCGGGAACATACAATGAGCAGTTCTTC. Protein: CASSVAGTYNEQFF.